This T cell receptor beta chain was profiled in a study of blood T cell repertoires in COVID-19. The V gene lost 6 bases and the J gene lost 6 bases, with 21 bases spanning the gap. The length of the CDR3 is 16 residues. The V gene's germline CDR1 is LGHNA and CDR2 YNFKEQ. Produced via immunoSEQ multiplex PCR; TCRdb's table is partial and in-frame only. The table lists about 73,000 clones, roughly 80% of them singletons. This clone turned up a few times. The rearrangement joins TRBV4-2 to TRBJ2-1; a possible D gene is TRBD2 (6 bases). The sample was peripheral blood. The sequence was collected from a human donor in a cohort sampled during active COVID-19. This chain's CDR3 is CASSSDSGRRGNEQFF. CDR3 bases: TGTGCCAGCAGTTCCGATAGCGGAAGACGGGGCAATGAGCAGTTCTTC.